This T cell receptor beta chain was sequenced for a study of shared clonotypes between healthy human individuals. TCRdb keeps only in-frame clones here, not all; method: immunoSEQ multiplex PCR. The table records around 1,000,000 clones, roughly 80% of them present only once. Germline-derived CDR1 and CDR2 are MNHEY and SVGAGI. The CDR3 loop spans 11 amino acids. Trimming took 6 bases from V and 6 from J, leaving 9 bases between them. J is TRBJ2-7 and V is TRBV6-5; no firm D call. The clonotype originates from a man younger than 35 in good health. Some clones in this sample may be carry-over from other donors' samples. Sequencing was performed on memory CD4+ T cells from PBMCs. The subset was: CD45RA-negative fraction. CDR3 sequence (DNA): TGTGCCAGCAGCTCAGGATCCGAGCAGTACTTC. Translating it yields CASSSGSEQYF.